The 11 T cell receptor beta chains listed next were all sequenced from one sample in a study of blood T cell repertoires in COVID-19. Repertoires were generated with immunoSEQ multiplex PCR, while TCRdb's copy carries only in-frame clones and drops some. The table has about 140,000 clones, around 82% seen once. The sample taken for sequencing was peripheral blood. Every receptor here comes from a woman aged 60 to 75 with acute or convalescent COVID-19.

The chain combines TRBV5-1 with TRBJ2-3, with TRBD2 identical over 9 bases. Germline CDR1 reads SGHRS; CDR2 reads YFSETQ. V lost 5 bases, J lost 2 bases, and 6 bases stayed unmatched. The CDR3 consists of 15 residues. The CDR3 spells CASREGLAITDTQYF. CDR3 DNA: TGCGCCAGCAGGGAAGGACTAGCGATCACAGATACGCAGTATTTT.

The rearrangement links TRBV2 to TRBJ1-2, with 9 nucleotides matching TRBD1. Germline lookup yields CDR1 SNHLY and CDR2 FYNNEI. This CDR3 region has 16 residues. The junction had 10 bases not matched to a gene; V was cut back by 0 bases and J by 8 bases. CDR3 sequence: CASSEALRDRVGGYTF. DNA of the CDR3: TGTGCCAGCAGTGAAGCACTAAGGGACAGGGTAGGGGGCTACACCTTC.

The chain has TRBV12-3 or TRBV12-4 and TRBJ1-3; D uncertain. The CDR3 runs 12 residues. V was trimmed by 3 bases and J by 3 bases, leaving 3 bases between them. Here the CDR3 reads CASSFFGNTIYF. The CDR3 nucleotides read TGTGCCAGCAGTTTCTTTGGAAACACCATATATTTT.

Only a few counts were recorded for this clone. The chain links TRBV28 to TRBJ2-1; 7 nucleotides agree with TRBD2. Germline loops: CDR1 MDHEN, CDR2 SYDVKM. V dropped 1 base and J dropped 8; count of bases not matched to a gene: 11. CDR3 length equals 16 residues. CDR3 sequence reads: CASSLLRASGSDEQFF. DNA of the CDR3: TGTGCCAGCAGTTTATTAAGGGCTAGCGGATCGGATGAGCAGTTCTTC.

CDR3 sequence: CASSYSGADRNIQYF. Written as DNA, the CDR3 is TGTGCCAGCAGTTACTCGGGGGCCGACCGAAACATTCAGTACTTC. The chain couples TRBV6-5 to TRBJ2-4; TRBD1 is a possible D gene (6 bases). V dropped 0 bases and J dropped 6 bases, with 12 bases sitting between them. This CDR3 region has 15 residues. Germline V gene sequence: CDR1 MNHEY, CDR2 SVGAGI.

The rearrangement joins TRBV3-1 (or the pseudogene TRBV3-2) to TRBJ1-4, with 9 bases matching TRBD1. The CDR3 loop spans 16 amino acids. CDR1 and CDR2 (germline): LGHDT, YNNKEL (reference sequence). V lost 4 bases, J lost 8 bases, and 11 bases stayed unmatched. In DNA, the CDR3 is TGTGCCAGCAGCCGAAGACAGGGGGGTATGTCGGAAAAACTGTTTTTT. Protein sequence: CASSRRQGGMSEKLFF.

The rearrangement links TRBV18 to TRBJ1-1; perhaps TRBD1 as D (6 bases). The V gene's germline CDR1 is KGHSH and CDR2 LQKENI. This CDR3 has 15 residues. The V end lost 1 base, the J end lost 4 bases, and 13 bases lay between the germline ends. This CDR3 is CASSPRTGQGTEAFF. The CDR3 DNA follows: TGTGCCAGCTCACCACGCACAGGGCAGGGCACTGAAGCTTTCTTT. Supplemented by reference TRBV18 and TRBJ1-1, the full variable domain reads NAGVMQNPRHLVRRRGQEARLRCSPMKGHSHVYWYRQLPEEGLKFMVYLQKENIIDESGMPKERFSAEFPKEGPSILRIQQVVRGDSAAYFCASSPRTGQGTEAFFGQGTRLTVV.

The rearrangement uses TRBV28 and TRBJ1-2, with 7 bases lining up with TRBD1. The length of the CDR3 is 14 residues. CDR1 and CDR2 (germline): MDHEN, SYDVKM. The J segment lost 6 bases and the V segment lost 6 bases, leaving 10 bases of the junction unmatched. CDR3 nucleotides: TGTGCCAGCAGACGACAAGACAGGGTTGATGGCTACACCTTC. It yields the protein CASRRQDRVDGYTF.

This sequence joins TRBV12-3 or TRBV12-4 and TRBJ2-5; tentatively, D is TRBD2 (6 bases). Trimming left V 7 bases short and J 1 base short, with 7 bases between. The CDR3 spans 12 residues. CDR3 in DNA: TGTGCCAGCACGGGACTCCAAGAGACCCAGTACTTC. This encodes CASTGLQETQYF.

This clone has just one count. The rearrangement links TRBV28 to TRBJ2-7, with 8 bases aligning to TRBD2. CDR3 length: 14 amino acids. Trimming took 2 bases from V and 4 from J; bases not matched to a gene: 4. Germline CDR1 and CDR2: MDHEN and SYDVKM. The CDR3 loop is CASSLGGRQYEQYF. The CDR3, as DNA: TGTGCCAGCAGTTTAGGCGGGAGGCAATACGAGCAGTACTTC.

The CDR3 coding sequence is TGTGCCAGCAGTTACACATACAGGGCCTATAATTCACCCCTCCACTTT. This encodes CASSYTYRAYNSPLHF. The V call is TRBV6-5, the J call TRBJ1-6, with D perhaps matching TRBD1 (6 bases). This CDR3 is 16 amino acids long. Per the germline V gene, CDR1 is MNHEY and CDR2 is SVGAGI. V was pared by 2 bases and J by 2 bases, with 10 bases between.